This entry lists 21 T cell receptor beta chains sequenced from one sample in a study of blood T cell repertoires in COVID-19. The data were produced by immunoSEQ multiplex PCR, yet TCRdb's version contains in-frame clones alone and is incomplete. Here the sample spans around 260,000 clones, approximately 83% being singletons. The sequenced sample was PBMCs or T cells enriched from blood (not recorded which). The receptor source for this set is a woman aged 30 to 39 who had recovered from COVID-19.

This chain uses TRBV2 with TRBJ2-5; D unresolved. V was pared by 7 bases and J by 3 bases, with 12 bases between. Germline CDR1 and CDR2: SNHLY and FYNNEI. The CDR3 loop spans 13 amino acids. CDR3 bases: TGTGCCAGCAAACGGGTGGAAGAAGAGACCCAGTACTTC. This codes for CASKRVEEETQYF.

The rearrangement uses TRBV28 and TRBJ1-2; D may be TRBD1 (6 bases). There are 15 residues in the CDR3. CDR1 is MDHEN and CDR2 is SYDVKM in the germline V gene. V shed 3 bases and J shed 2 bases, with 13 bases lying between them. CDR3 nucleotide sequence: TGTGCCAGCAGTTTTCCAGGGGTTGGGAACTATGGCTACACCTTC. Its protein is CASSFPGVGNYGYTF.

The V call is TRBV9, the J call TRBJ2-2, with D maybe TRBD1 (6 bases). V lost 4 bases, J lost 3 bases, and 10 bases lay in between. CDR3 length: 14 amino acids. Germline assignment: CDR1 SGDLS and CDR2 YYNGEE. CDR3: CASSTDSYTGELFF. CDR3 nucleotide sequence: TGTGCCAGCAGCACGGACAGTTACACCGGGGAGCTGTTTTTT.

The V gene is TRBV5-1, the J gene TRBJ2-2, with TRBD1 identical over 7 bases. Germline CDR1 SGHRS, CDR2 YFSETQ. After removal of 3 bases from V and 0 bases from J, the junction contained 2 bases not matched to a gene. This CDR3 is built from 15 residues. DNA for the CDR3: TGCGCCAGCAGCTCGGGACAGCCGAACACCGGGGAGCTGTTTTTT. Its translation: CASSSGQPNTGELFF.

This clone was seen a few times. The chain joins TRBV5-4 to TRBJ2-7, with a tentative D call TRBD1 (5 bases). Germline CDR1 is SGHNT and CDR2 is YYREEE (reference sequence). There are 12 residues in the CDR3. The germline V and J ends were trimmed by 5 bases and 3 bases, with 9 bases remaining between them. CDR3 coding DNA: TGTGCCAGCAGTCGACAGAACTACGAGCAGTACTTC. Translated: CASSRQNYEQYF.

This sequence joins TRBV6-5 and TRBJ1-2, with D perhaps TRBD1 (6 bases). This CDR3 is built from 12 residues. Trimming shortened V by 9 bases and J by 5 bases, and 13 bases separated the two germline ends. Germline V gives CDR1 MNHEY, CDR2 SVGAGI. CDR3 nucleotide sequence: TGTGCCAGTACAGGGAGCCTGTATGGCTACACCTTC. The encoded protein is CASTGSLYGYTF.

CDR3 loop: CAWSVGLGVNTEAFF. Written as DNA, the CDR3 is TGTGCCTGGAGTGTAGGTCTCGGGGTGAACACTGAAGCTTTCTTT. The genes are TRBV30 and TRBJ1-1, with D hard to call. The V gene's germline CDR1 is GTSNPN and CDR2 SVGIG (reference sequence). CDR3 length: 15 residues. The germline V and J ends were trimmed by 0 bases and 0 bases, with 11 bases remaining between them.

This rearrangement joins TRBV2 to TRBJ2-2, with a weak D call TRBD1 (5 bases). This CDR3 is built from 18 residues. V was cut by 6 bases and J by 0 bases, with 20 bases left in between. The germline V gene encodes CDR1 SNHLY and CDR2 FYNNEI. CDR3 amino acids: CASSDLTSKGTNTGELFF. CDR3 DNA sequence: TGTGCCAGCAGCGACCTCACTTCGAAGGGGACGAACACCGGGGAGCTGTTTTTT.

As for this clone: The sample has other DNA sequences that encode this CDR3 too. The J gene is TRBJ2-3, the V gene TRBV28; the match to TRBD2 covers 10 bases. The germline V gene has CDR1 MDHEN and CDR2 SYDVKM. The CDR3 sequence is 15 residues long. V lost 5 bases to trimming and J lost 3 bases; unmatched junction nucleotides: 5. The chain's CDR3 is CASSPSGRATDTQYF. CDR3 DNA sequence: TGTGCCAGCAGTCCCAGCGGGAGGGCGACAGATACGCAGTATTTT. The whole variable domain, remainder taken from reference TRBV28 and TRBJ2-3, is DVKVTQSSRYLVKRTGEKVFLECVQDMDHENMFWYRQDPGLGLRLIYFSYDVKMKEKGDIPEGYSVSREKKERFSLILESASTNQTSMYLCASSPSGRATDTQYFGPGTRLTVL.

This chain links TRBV27 with TRBJ2-7; weak D call: TRBD1 (5 bases). Germline V gene data show CDR1 as MNHEY and CDR2 as SMNVEV (reference sequence). Trimming removed 3 bases at V and 3 bases at J, with 9 bases between. The CDR3 totals 13 residues. CDR3 sequence reads: CASSLTVGYEQYF. CDR3 DNA sequence: TGTGCCAGCAGTTTGACAGTAGGCTACGAGCAGTACTTC.

This chain connects TRBV3-1 (or the pseudogene TRBV3-2) to TRBJ2-1, with TRBD2 as a possible D gene (6 bases). The CDR3 has 15 amino acids. CDR1 is LGHDT and CDR2 is YNNKEL in the germline V gene (reference sequence). Trimming removed 0 bases at V and 13 bases at J, with 19 bases between. CDR3 DNA sequence: TGTGCCAGCAGCCAAGAAGCGGACCCGGGGGATCCCCAGTTCTTC. Protein product: CASSQEADPGDPQFF.

The chain combines TRBV7-2 with TRBJ2-3; D is possibly TRBD2 (6 bases). This CDR3 comprises 16 residues. Trimming stripped 5 bases from V and 6 bases from J, with 21 bases between. Germline CDR1 reads SGHTA; CDR2 reads FQGNSA. DNA for the CDR3: TGTGCCAGCAGCCCACGTAGGGCGGGAACCTTCGATACGCAGTATTTT. This encodes CASSPRRAGTFDTQYF.

The gene calls are TRBV6-5 and TRBJ2-2, with 7 bases aligning to TRBD1. V gave up 5 bases and J gave up 3 bases; unmatched junction bases: 3. From germline, CDR1 is MNHEY and CDR2 SVGAGI. This CDR3 is 14 amino acids long. In DNA, the CDR3 is TGTGCCAGCAGTCCGGGACAGTACACCGGGGAGCTGTTTTTT. This translates into CASSPGQYTGELFF.

DNA of the CDR3: TGTGCCAGCAGCCGCGGACAGGAAGAGACCCAGTACTTC. This sequence encodes CASSRGQEETQYF. The rearrangement joins TRBV7-3 to TRBJ2-5; 7 bases match TRBD1. Losses at the gene ends were 5 bases for V and 3 bases for J; bases not matched to a gene: 3. The CDR3 sequence is 13 residues long. Germline CDR1 and CDR2: SGHTA and FQGTGA. Variable domain in full (rest from reference TRBV7-3 and TRBJ2-5): GAGVSQTPSNKVTEKGKYVELRCDPISGHTALYWYRQSLGQGPEFLIYFQGTGAADDSGLPNDRFFAVRPEGSVSTLKIQRTERGDSAVYLCASSRGQEETQYFGPGTRLLVL.

The rearrangement links TRBV3-1 (or the pseudogene TRBV3-2) to TRBJ2-1, with 12 positions matching TRBD2. The CDR3 sequence is 18 residues long. Germline V CDR1 and CDR2: LGHDT, YNNKEL (reference sequence). The junction had 3 bases not matched to a gene; V was cut back by 0 bases and J by 0 bases. CDR3 in DNA: TGTGCCAGCAGCCAAGAGGGACTAGCGGGCACCTCCTACAATGAGCAGTTCTTC. Translating gives CASSQEGLAGTSYNEQFF.

The chain uses TRBV30 and TRBJ1-5; D is unclear. This CDR3 spans 15 amino acids. Germline CDR1 is GTSNPN and CDR2 is SVGIG (reference sequence). V was clipped by 0 bases and J by 4 bases, with 13 bases between them. This CDR3 is CAWSVLEKANQPQHF. CDR3 in DNA: TGTGCCTGGAGTGTACTCGAGAAAGCGAATCAGCCCCAGCATTTT.

CDR3: CAISEPTGELRRNYGYTF. The CDR3 bases are TGTGCCATCAGTGAGCCGACGGGGGAGCTAAGACGGAACTATGGCTACACCTTC. This rearrangement joins TRBV10-3 to TRBJ1-2; possible D gene TRBD1, 5 bases. Deletions cut 2 bases from V and 2 bases from J, with 21 bases between. The CDR3 length is 18 residues. CDR1 and CDR2 from the germline V gene are ENHRY and SYGVKD.

This clone was detected only once. This chain links TRBV3-1 (or the pseudogene TRBV3-2) with TRBJ1-4, with D unclear. V lost 1 base and J 11 bases, leaving 5 bases between the germline ends. Germline-derived CDR1 and CDR2 are LGHDT and YNNKEL (reference sequence). The CDR3 is made up of 11 amino acids. CDR3 in DNA: TGTGCCAGCAGCCAAGGGCTGAAACTGTTTTTT. Amino acid sequence: CASSQGLKLFF.

The rearrangement uses TRBV18 and TRBJ1-1, with D tentatively TRBD1 (5 bases). Trimming took off 1 base at V and 5 bases at J, with 14 bases between the two ends. CDR3 length: 15 amino acids. The germline V gene encodes CDR1 KGHSH and CDR2 LQKENI. The CDR3 DNA reads as TGTGCCAGCTCACCACAAGGCAGGGTGGGGACTGAAGCTTTCTTT. This encodes CASSPQGRVGTEAFF.

This clone was detected only once. V and J are TRBV5-4 and TRBJ2-5, with TRBD1 matching over 10 bases. The length of the CDR3 is 15 residues. Germline lookup yields CDR1 SGHNT and CDR2 YYREEE (reference sequence). V shed 4 bases, J shed 4 bases, and the junction held 7 bases outside the gene matches. The CDR3 DNA reads as TGTGCCAGCAGCCGGAGGGACAGGGGAGGAGAGACCCAGTACTTC. Translated, it gives CASSRRDRGGETQYF.

This clone occurred a few times. The chain uses TRBV28 and TRBJ2-5; D is uncertain. The germline V gene has CDR1 MDHEN and CDR2 SYDVKM. The CDR3 loop spans 15 amino acids. V was pared by 8 bases and J by 1 base, with 17 bases between. CDR3: CASGNALGRQETQYF. The CDR3 region has the DNA TGTGCCAGCGGAAACGCGCTAGGTCGCCAAGAGACCCAGTACTTC. Combining the CDR3 with reference TRBV28 and TRBJ2-5 gives the whole variable domain DVKVTQSSRYLVKRTGEKVFLECVQDMDHENMFWYRQDPGLGLRLIYFSYDVKMKEKGDIPEGYSVSREKKERFSLILESASTNQTSMYLCASGNALGRQETQYFGPGTRLLVL.